What follows describes a single T cell receptor beta chain. Its antigen remains unknown. This entry belongs to a study of cytomegalovirus exposure and HLA in healthy donors. On the study more broadly: The approximately 120 validation repertoires used the same platform as the 666 first-cohort repertoires, a later analysis reported.

The donors were in the approximately 130-subject validation cohort, distinct from the approximately 610-subject first cohort. Libraries were prepared by immunoSEQ multiplex PCR; TCRdb keeps only in-frame clonotypes and omits some of them. The sample shows a few hundred thousand clones, around 88% of them seen only once. Regarding the study as a whole: Altogether, 150 or so TCR beta chains were recorded as cytomegalovirus-associated.

V lost 5 bases to trimming and J lost 2 bases; unmatched junction nucleotides: 7. CDR3 length equals 15 residues. The germline gives CDR1 MNHEY, CDR2 SMNVEV (reference sequence). The origin of this receptor is a young woman in good health and CMV-seronegative. This chain joins TRBV27 and TRBJ2-7, with 9 nucleotides matching TRBD2. Sequencing input: PBMCs. CDR3 amino acids: CASSILSGSPYEQYF. For the CDR3, the DNA is TGTGCCAGCAGTATCCTTAGCGGGAGCCCCTACGAGCAGTACTTC.